This T cell receptor beta chain was identified in a study of neurological immune-mediated disorders. Study-level points and caveats: The highest TCR clonal expansion occurred in HTLV-1-associated myelopathy; multiple sclerosis fell below healthy controls.

Described time point: longitudinal time-point 1 (baseline). The team produced cDNA through 5'RACE using 10-nucleotide random UMIs. TCRdb passed the 5' RACE reads through MiXCR, listing each CDR3 protein once. This sample carries tens of thousands of distinct CDR3 sequences, 9.5% to 13% of them seen once, and the ten largest clones take roughly 10%. Note on this clonotype: The antigen remains undetermined.

Trimming pared 0 bases from V and 6 bases from J, leaving 18 bases between. CDR1 and CDR2 from the germline V gene are MNHNY and SVGAGI (reference sequence). The CDR3 runs 17 residues. The sample was PBMCs. The source of this sequence is a man aged 25-45 years in good health. This chain uses TRBV6-6 with TRBJ1-5; D is unresolved. The CDR3 protein is CASSYSTHAGRGQPQHF. Written as DNA, the CDR3 is TGTGCCAGCAGTTACTCCACTCATGCTGGACGTGGTCAGCCCCAGCATTTT.